One sample yielded the 22 T cell receptor beta chains listed below, sequenced in a study of regulatory T cells in long-lasting Graves disease. Library construction for TCR beta used iRepertoire HTBI primers and Arm-PCR of CDR3 regions. From the multiplex PCR reads, TCRdb called clonotypes with MiXCR, one entry per CDR3 protein. The table includes 500,000 or so distinct CDR3 sequences, roughly 15% detected once. Indicated time point: newly diagnosed GD, antithyroid drugs for less than 3 months. PBMCs provided the RNA from which the TCR library was made. The sample was also reused in another study, on T cells in Graves' hyperthyroidism and ophthalmopathy.

Material: peripheral blood mononuclear cells (PBMCs), obtained at new diagnosis, from a patient treated with antithyroid drugs. Every receptor here comes from a man aged 40-55 years with Graves disease.

This clonotype was counted ten times or more. The rearrangement uses TRBV2 and TRBJ2-3, with D tentatively TRBD1 (6 bases). This CDR3 has 13 residues. With 6 bases removed from V and 6 bases from J, the gap between germline ends came to 13 bases. The V gene's germline CDR1 is SNHLY and CDR2 FYNNEI. CDR3 coding DNA: TGTGCCAGCAGAAGGGACATCGCGGATACGCAGTATTTT. It codes for CASRRDIADTQYF.

This clonotype was counted ten times or more. Sequence at one end of the junction differs from germline and may be a read error. This chain connects TRBV7-9 to TRBJ2-7, with 11 bases fitting TRBD2. Germline CDR1 reads SEHNR; CDR2 reads FQNEAQ (reference sequence). The CDR3 sequence is 14 residues long. CDR3 amino acids: CASSLAGGSYEQYF. The DNA of the CDR3 is TGTGCCAGCAGTTTAGCGGGAGGGTCCTACGAGCAGTACTTC.

This clonotype was observed a handful of times. The chain recombines TRBV10-3 with TRBJ1-2, with D unclear. The V gene's germline CDR1 is ENHRY and CDR2 SYGVKD. Trimming removed 0 bases from V and 3 bases from J, with 5 bases in between. The CDR3 runs 13 residues. The CDR3 here is CAISESVDYGYTF. CDR3 coding DNA: TGTGCCATCAGTGAGTCGGTTGACTATGGCTACACCTTC.

This clonotype was counted at least ten times. The chain couples TRBV28 to TRBJ2-1, with TRBD1 matching over 7 bases. CDR3 length equals 15 residues. With V trimmed by 5 bases and J by 2 bases, 6 bases remained unmatched. Germline assignment: CDR1 MDHEN and CDR2 SYDVKM. CDR3: CASSTPGTAYNEQFF. In nucleotides, the CDR3 is TGTGCCAGCAGTACCCCCGGGACAGCCTACAATGAGCAGTTCTTC.

The chain links TRBV19 to TRBJ1-1; D possibly corresponds to TRBD1 (6 bases). The V and J ends lost 6 bases and 3 bases respectively, with 14 bases between them. The germline CDR1 and CDR2 sequences are LNHDA and SQIVND (reference sequence). The CDR3 length is 14 residues. This chain's CDR3 is CASRNREEDTEAFF. For the CDR3, the DNA is TGTGCCAGTAGAAACAGGGAGGAGGACACTGAAGCTTTCTTT.

This clonotype was seen ten or more times. The chain carries TRBV7-6 and TRBJ2-3, with TRBD2 as a possible D gene (5 bases). The germline V gene has CDR1 SGHVS and CDR2 FNYEAQ. V shed 1 base and J shed 4 bases, with 9 bases lying between them. The CDR3 spans 14 residues. The chain's CDR3 is CASSLGSAADTQYF. CDR3 bases: TGTGCCAGCAGCTTAGGTAGCGCCGCAGATACGCAGTATTTT. Looking up the rest from reference TRBV7-6 and TRBJ2-3 gives the full variable domain: GAGVSQSPRYKVTKRGQDVALRCDPISGHVSLYWYRQALGQGPEFLTYFNYEAQQDKSGLPNDRFSAERPEGSISTLTIQRTEQRDSAMYRCASSLGSAADTQYFGPGTRLTVL.

This clonotype was recorded many times. The chain is built from TRBV28 and TRBJ2-2, with TRBD2 matching over 10 bases. V was pared by 3 bases and J by 6 bases, with 13 bases of the junction left unmatched. The CDR3 runs to 18 residues. Germline loops: CDR1 MDHEN, CDR2 SYDVKM. CDR3 DNA sequence: TGTGCCAGCAGTTTCGGGACTAGCGAAATCGTTGTGTCCGGGGAGCTGTTTTTT. It specifies CASSFGTSEIVVSGELFF.

The gene calls are TRBV4-1 and TRBJ2-7; unclear D gene. Germline V CDR1 and CDR2: MGHRA, YSYEKL. Trimming removed 4 bases from V and 3 bases from J, with 13 bases in between. The CDR3 is 14 residues long. The CDR3 DNA reads TGCGCCAGCAGCCCATCAAAGGGTAGCTACGAGCAGTACTTC. Translated: CASSPSKGSYEQYF.

This clonotype was recorded at least ten times. The chain employs TRBV6-1 and TRBJ1-1, with D unresolved. Trimming cost V 7 bases and J 0 bases, with 9 bases left between them. Germline assignment: CDR1 MNHNS and CDR2 SASEGT. The length of the CDR3 is 13 residues. CDR3 in amino acids: CASNRNLNTEAFF. The CDR3 nucleotides read TGTGCCAGCAATCGCAACCTGAACACTGAAGCTTTCTTT.

This clonotype has ten or more counts. This chain joins TRBV7-2 and TRBJ2-2; TRBD2 matches 8 bases. With 3 bases clipped from V and 5 bases from J, the junction kept 8 bases outside the gene matches. Germline V gene lookup returns CDR1 SGHTA and CDR2 FQGNSA. This CDR3 contains 16 residues. The DNA for the CDR3 is TGTGCCAGCAGCTTCCCCAGCGGGAGTATTACCGGGGAGCTGTTTTTT. It translates to CASSFPSGSITGELFF.

V is TRBV9 and J is TRBJ2-2, with 7 bases fitting TRBD2. The ends lost 3 bases at V and 0 bases at J; junction bases unmatched: 5. The length of the CDR3 is 16 residues. Germline V gives CDR1 SGDLS, CDR2 YYNGEE. Written as DNA, the CDR3 is TGTGCCAGCAGCGCGGGAGGACCGACGAACACCGGGGAGCTGTTTTTT. Translation gives CASSAGGPTNTGELFF.

This clonotype occurred a few times. The chain carries TRBV3-1 and TRBJ2-3; 9 bases fit TRBD2. The J call may not be correct, given that the DNA end is closer to TRBJ2-7. Germline-derived CDR1 and CDR2 are LGHDT and YNNKEL (reference sequence). The CDR3 sequence is 15 residues long. The CDR3 region has the DNA TGTGCCAGCAGCCAGAAAGCGGGAGGACGCTACGAGCAGTACTTC. It codes for CASSQKAGGRYEQYF.

The V and J genes are TRBV10-2 and TRBJ2-7; D is unresolved. Trimming removed 4 bases from V and 6 bases from J, with 7 bases in between. This CDR3 has 11 amino acids. Germline assignment: CDR1 WSHSY and CDR2 SAAADI. The CDR3 protein is CASSVRGEQYF. The DNA for the CDR3 is TGCGCCAGCAGTGTTCGTGGCGAGCAGTACTTC.

This clonotype was seen ten or more times. This rearrangement joins TRBV6-2 or TRBV6-3 to TRBJ2-1; perhaps TRBD2 as D (5 bases). Germline V gives CDR1 MNHEY, CDR2 SVGEGT. The CDR3 runs to 12 residues. V gave up 5 bases and J gave up 4 bases, with 6 bases separating them. The CDR3 sequence: CASSRRYNEQFF. The CDR3 DNA is TGTGCCAGCAGTAGGAGGTACAATGAGCAGTTCTTC.

The table lists this clonotype with a few counts. V gene TRBV2 combines with J gene TRBJ2-2; 16 positions agree with TRBD2. This CDR3 has 16 amino acids. Germline CDR1 is SNHLY and CDR2 is FYNNEI. V lost 11 bases to trimming and J lost 6 bases; unmatched junction nucleotides: 9. The CDR3 region has the DNA TGTGCCGGAAAGCCGGGACTAGCGGGAGGGGCCGGGGAGCTGTTTTTT. Translation gives CAGKPGLAGGAGELFF.

In this sample, this clonotype turned up many times. V and J are TRBV11-2 and TRBJ2-7; 7 positions agree with TRBD2. The CDR3 sequence is 15 residues long. V shed 0 bases and J 3 bases; nucleotides not matched to a gene: 5. The germline V gene encodes CDR1 SGHAT and CDR2 FQNNGV. This CDR3 reads CASSLDTSVYYEQYF. CDR3 nucleotide sequence: TGTGCCAGCAGCTTAGACACTAGCGTTTACTACGAGCAGTACTTC.

In this sample, this clonotype turned up a few times. With only one base between it and a far larger clone, this is likely a read error. The chain employs TRBV27 and TRBJ1-1, with D perhaps matching TRBD1 (6 bases). Germline values: CDR1 MNHEY, CDR2 SMNVEV (reference sequence). Trimming removed 2 bases at V and 5 bases at J, with 9 bases between. The CDR3 sequence is 13 residues long. The CDR3 spells CASSLRGKTEAFF. The DNA for the CDR3 is TGTGCCAGCAGTTTAAGGGGGAAGACTGAAGCTTTCTTT.

The table lists this clonotype with many counts. The chain combines TRBV7-9 with TRBJ2-3; TRBD2 agrees at 7 bases. Germline V gene sequence: CDR1 SEHNR, CDR2 FQNEAQ (reference sequence). Unmatched junction bases numbered 7, after V lost 5 bases and J lost 2 bases. The CDR3 loop spans 15 amino acids. The CDR3 DNA reads as TGTGCCAGCAGCCCAGGACTAGTCTACACAGATACGCAGTATTTT. It encodes CASSPGLVYTDTQYF.

This clonotype turned up a few times. V and J are TRBV12-5 and TRBJ1-1, with 9 bases lining up with TRBD1. With V trimmed by 2 bases and J by 1 base, 2 bases remained unmatched. The CDR3 has 15 residues. The V gene's germline CDR1 is LGHNT and CDR2 FRNRAP. The CDR3, as DNA: TGTGCTAGTGGTTTGAGGACAGGGGCGAACACTGAAGCTTTCTTT. Protein product: CASGLRTGANTEAFF. Based on the CDR3 plus reference TRBV12-5 and TRBJ1-1, the full variable domain is DARVTQTPRHKVTEMGQEVTMRCQPILGHNTVFWYRQTMMQGLELLAYFRNRAPLDDSGMPKDRFSAEMPDATLATLKIQPSEPRDSAVYFCASGLRTGANTEAFFGQGTRLTVV.

This clonotype was detected many times. The rearrangement links TRBV3-1 to TRBJ2-1, with 11 bases fitting TRBD2. There are 15 residues in the CDR3. Losses at the gene ends were 4 bases for V and 2 bases for J; bases not matched to a gene: 1. CDR1 and CDR2 from the germline V gene are LGHDT and YNNKEL (reference sequence). CDR3 in DNA: TGTGCCAGCAGCCCGGGACTAGCGGCCTACAATGAGCAGTTCTTC. Translation: CASSPGLAAYNEQFF.

This clonotype was seen at least ten times. The chain carries TRBV28 and TRBJ2-7; TRBD2 matches at 9 bases. The CDR3 spans 13 residues. Trimming at V came to 9 bases and at J to 4 bases, leaving 7 bases not matched to a gene. Germline V lookup: CDR1 MDHEN, CDR2 SYDVKM. Here the CDR3 reads CASIVAGAYEQYF. CDR3 nucleotide sequence: TGTGCCAGTATAGTAGCGGGGGCTTACGAGCAGTACTTC.

This clonotype was counted ten times or more. The chain employs TRBV12-5 and TRBJ2-3, with 8 positions matching TRBD2. Germline CDR1 is LGHNT and CDR2 is FRNRAP. V dropped 5 bases and J dropped 4; count of bases not matched to a gene: 2. This CDR3 region has 13 residues. The CDR3 is CASGQAGADTQYF. DNA of the CDR3: TGTGCTAGTGGTCAAGCGGGAGCAGATACGCAGTATTTT. Supplemented by reference TRBV12-5 and TRBJ2-3, the full variable domain reads DARVTQTPRHKVTEMGQEVTMRCQPILGHNTVFWYRQTMMQGLELLAYFRNRAPLDDSGMPKDRFSAEMPDATLATLKIQPSEPRDSAVYFCASGQAGADTQYFGPGTRLTVL.